The 11 T cell receptor beta chains below were found in one sample sequenced in a study of beta chain features in type 1 diabetes. The sequenced template was cDNA made from the entire isolated RNA. Data came from immunoSEQ multiplex PCR; TCRdb stores just in-frame clones and leaves some out. The data contain almost 350,000 clones, 15% to 20% of them singletons. The sequencing input was naive CD4+ T cells from blood. The source of these receptors is a young woman in good health.

The J gene is TRBJ2-3, the V gene TRBV5-4, with 10 bases matching TRBD2. The CDR3 has 14 residues. Germline assignment: CDR1 SGHNT and CDR2 YYREEE (reference sequence). The V segment lost 2 bases and the J segment 5 bases; nucleotides outside the gene matches: 2. CDR3 nucleotides: TGTGCCAGCAGCTTTGAGCGGGGGGGAGATACGCAGTATTTT. Its protein is CASSFERGGDTQYF.

This clone was detected only a few times. The chain employs TRBV11-2 and TRBJ2-2; D not certain. Trimming pared 5 bases from V and 4 bases from J, leaving 11 bases between. Looked up from germline, CDR1 is SGHAT and CDR2 is FQNNGV. The CDR3 is 14 residues long. CDR3 in DNA: TGTGCCAGCAGCCCCCGCCGCGGCACCGGGGAGCTGTTTTTT. Its protein is CASSPRRGTGELFF.

This chain uses TRBV5-4 with TRBJ2-2, with 7 bases identical to TRBD2. With V trimmed by 7 bases and J by 5 bases, 11 bases remained unmatched. Germline CDR1 reads SGHNT; CDR2 reads YYREEE (reference sequence). The CDR3 has 15 residues. The CDR3 sequence is CASGPVGLGTGELFF. CDR3 sequence (DNA): TGTGCCAGCGGCCCGGTAGGACTAGGGACCGGGGAGCTGTTTTTT.

This clone was counted a few times. The chain recombines TRBV19 with TRBJ2-1, with 7 nucleotides matching TRBD2. Germline values: CDR1 LNHDA, CDR2 SQIVND (reference sequence). This CDR3 region has 16 residues. With 7 bases clipped from V and 4 bases from J, the junction kept 13 bases outside the gene matches. The CDR3 DNA sequence: TGTGCCAGTAAGAGTGACCCGGGGGGAATTTACAATGAGCAGTTCTTC. Encoded protein: CASKSDPGGIYNEQFF.

Only a few counts were recorded for this clone. This rearrangement joins TRBV6-1 to TRBJ1-1; D ambiguous. V was cut by 1 base and J by 4 bases, with 10 bases left in between. The length of the CDR3 is 14 residues. The V gene's germline CDR1 is MNHNS and CDR2 SASEGT. CDR3 in amino acids: CASSEGGLVTEAFF. DNA of the CDR3: TGTGCCAGCAGTGAAGGAGGATTGGTCACTGAAGCTTTCTTT.

In its sample, this clone was seen a few times. The gene calls are TRBV28 and TRBJ2-7; 8 bases are shared with TRBD1. The CDR3 contains 14 residues. Trimming at V came to 5 bases and at J to 0 bases, leaving 3 bases not matched to a gene. Per germline, CDR1 MDHEN and CDR2 SYDVKM. CDR3 sequence reads: CASSQDRVSYEQYF. CDR3 nucleotides: TGTGCCAGCAGTCAGGACAGGGTCTCCTACGAGCAGTACTTC. Looking up the rest from reference TRBV28 and TRBJ2-7 gives the full variable domain: DVKVTQSSRYLVKRTGEKVFLECVQDMDHENMFWYRQDPGLGLRLIYFSYDVKMKEKGDIPEGYSVSREKKERFSLILESASTNQTSMYLCASSQDRVSYEQYFGPGTRLTVT.

The rearrangement uses TRBV11-2 and TRBJ2-4; no firm D call. V was cut by 0 bases and J by 1 base, with 7 bases left in between. This CDR3 spans 15 amino acids. Per the germline V gene, CDR1 is SGHAT and CDR2 is FQNNGV. CDR3 sequence: CASSLDGRAKNIQYF. The CDR3 region has the DNA TGTGCCAGCAGCTTAGACGGCAGGGCCAAAAACATTCAGTACTTC.

This chain uses TRBV4-2 with TRBJ1-5; D gene unclear. This CDR3 spans 13 amino acids. The germline CDR1 and CDR2 sequences are LGHNA and YNFKEQ. V was cut by 0 bases and J by 5 bases, with 5 bases left in between. CDR3 DNA sequence: TGTGCCAGCAGCCAAGAGGCTCATCAGCCCCAGCATTTT. Translating gives CASSQEAHQPQHF.

This clone was detected only a few times. V is TRBV1 and J is TRBJ2-1; the table's D call, TRBD2, has no DNA check behind it. TRBV1 constitutes a pseudogene. The CDR3 is 17 residues long. This CDR3 is CTSSQEGDGVLDNEQFF. In DNA form, the CDR3 reads TGCACCAGCAGCCAAGAAGGAGACGGGGTACTGGACAATGAGCAGTTCTTC.

Regarding this clone: Additional DNA sequences in this sample encode the identical CDR3. J is TRBJ2-7 and V is TRBV12-5; D possibly corresponds to TRBD2 (6 bases). Trimming removed 0 bases from V and 6 bases from J, with 9 bases in between. The germline V gene has CDR1 LGHNT and CDR2 FRNRAP. The CDR3 loop spans 13 amino acids. Here the CDR3 DNA reads TGTGCTAGTGGTTTGGTACTGGGGGGCGAGCAGTACTTC. Protein sequence: CASGLVLGGEQYF.

This clone was found a few times. V is TRBV11-2 and J is TRBJ2-7, with TRBD2 matching 12 bases. Germline CDR1 reads SGHAT; CDR2 reads FQNNGV. CDR3 length equals 15 residues. V lost 6 bases, J lost 3 bases, and 6 bases stayed unmatched. DNA of the CDR3: TGTGCCAGCAGTTACCTAGCGGGAGGGGACTACGAGCAGTACTTC. This gives the protein CASSYLAGGDYEQYF.